This entry lists 17 T cell receptor beta chains sequenced from one sample in a study of blood T cell repertoires in COVID-19 (TCRdb year 2020). Receptor libraries were prepared by the immunoSEQ multiplex PCR assay. TCRdb stores this immuneACCESS table with in-frame sequences only. Part of the clones is absent; in the studies checked, under half of the shortfall reflects unresolved V genes, and no reason is known for the rest. Counted in this sample were about 250,000 clones; roughly 80% of them appeared once. 8.9% of the sample belongs to the ten largest clones. The sequencing sample was made of peripheral blood. All receptors derive from a man aged 80 or over with acute or convalescent COVID-19.

V usage is TRBV28 and J usage is TRBJ1-1; D not certain. Germline lookup yields CDR1 MDHEN and CDR2 SYDVKM. The CDR3 is 15 residues long. Trimming took 4 bases from V and 0 from J, leaving 12 bases between them. The CDR3 spells CASSSGGSMNTEAFF. The CDR3 region has the DNA TGTGCCAGCAGTTCAGGTGGCAGCATGAACACTGAAGCTTTCTTT. Full variable domain (rest looked up from reference TRBV28 and TRBJ1-1): DVKVTQSSRYLVKRTGEKVFLECVQDMDHENMFWYRQDPGLGLRLIYFSYDVKMKEKGDIPEGYSVSREKKERFSLILESASTNQTSMYLCASSSGGSMNTEAFFGQGTRLTVV.

This clone was detected once. V gene TRBV6-1 combines with J gene TRBJ2-7; a weak D match, TRBD2 (6 bases). Deletions cut 6 bases from V and 9 bases from J, with 15 bases between. Germline V gene lookup returns CDR1 MNHNS and CDR2 SASEGT. CDR3 length: 12 amino acids. The CDR3 protein is CASSLREVRQYF. As DNA, the CDR3 is TGTGCCAGCAGCCTAAGGGAGGTTCGGCAGTACTTC.

This clone was recorded once. The V and J genes are TRBV2 and TRBJ1-6; D not certain. Deletions cut 2 bases from V and 8 bases from J, with 13 bases between. The CDR3 is 15 amino acids. Germline CDR1 is SNHLY and CDR2 is FYNNEI. The CDR3 protein is CASSESWPEYSPLHF. The CDR3 coding sequence is TGTGCCAGCAGTGAATCGTGGCCCGAATATTCACCCCTCCACTTT.

The J gene is TRBJ2-3, the V gene TRBV6-5; 11 bases are a match to TRBD2. The V segment lost 6 bases and the J segment 6 bases; nucleotides outside the gene matches: 8. This CDR3 is 15 amino acids long. From germline, CDR1 is MNHEY and CDR2 SVGAGI. CDR3 loop: CASRSSGRAPDTQYF. The CDR3 DNA reads as TGTGCCAGCAGGAGTAGCGGGAGGGCCCCGGATACGCAGTATTTT.

This clone came up many times. The V gene is TRBV12-5, the J gene TRBJ1-3; D is perhaps TRBD1 (5 bases). The CDR3 extends over 15 amino acids. V lost 2 bases, J lost 6 bases, and 14 bases lay in between. Germline-derived CDR1 and CDR2 are LGHNT and FRNRAP. The CDR3: CASGLRGGSVNTIYF. CDR3 nucleotides: TGTGCTAGTGGTTTGCGGGGCGGGAGTGTAAACACCATATATTTT.

The genes are TRBV6-5 and TRBJ2-1; 11 positions agree with TRBD2. This CDR3 contains 14 residues. V gave up 6 bases and J gave up 10 bases; unmatched junction bases: 8. Per germline, CDR1 MNHEY and CDR2 SVGAGI. The CDR3 coding sequence is TGTGCCAGCAGCCGTAGCGGGAGGGCATGGGAGCAGTTCTTC. This encodes CASSRSGRAWEQFF.

The chain uses TRBV12-5 and TRBJ2-7; D is undetermined. CDR1 and CDR2 from the germline V gene are LGHNT and FRNRAP. Trimming stripped 5 bases from V and 5 bases from J, with 16 bases between. CDR3 size: 14 residues. The CDR3 loop reads CASGPSRNSHEQYF. The CDR3 DNA sequence: TGTGCTAGTGGTCCCTCCAGGAACAGTCACGAGCAGTACTTC.

V and J are TRBV3-1 (or the pseudogene TRBV3-2) and TRBJ2-3, with 11 bases lining up with TRBD2. V was clipped by 4 bases and J by 3 bases; unmatched bases: 0. The CDR3 is 14 residues long. Germline CDR1 is LGHDT and CDR2 is YNNKEL (reference sequence). CDR3 coding DNA: TGTGCCAGCAGCCCTAGCGGGAGGACAGATACGCAGTATTTT. Protein product: CASSPSGRTDTQYF.

The chain carries TRBV19 and TRBJ1-5; TRBD1 aligns across 7 bases. V gave up 5 bases and J gave up 6 bases; unmatched junction bases: 7. Germline values: CDR1 LNHDA, CDR2 SQIVND (reference sequence). This CDR3 is built from 14 residues. CDR3 sequence: CASSLRQGIQPQHF. CDR3 nucleotide sequence: TGTGCCAGTAGTCTTAGACAGGGAATTCAGCCCCAGCATTTT.

The V and J genes are TRBV6-6 and TRBJ1-5, with a weak D call TRBD1 (5 bases). Germline assignment: CDR1 MNHNY and CDR2 SVGAGI (reference sequence). Between the trimmed V and J ends, which lost 5 bases and 1 base, there was a span of 12 bases. The CDR3 covers 15 residues. CDR3 sequence reads: CASSRQRGSNQPQHF. CDR3 in DNA: TGTGCCAGCAGTCGACAGCGAGGCAGCAATCAGCCCCAGCATTTT.

The rearrangement joins TRBV23-1 to TRBJ1-1, with 9 bases matching TRBD1. TRBV23-1 is an ORF; its function is uncertain. After removal of 0 bases from V and 0 bases from J, the junction contained 11 bases not matched to a gene. The CDR3 loop spans 19 amino acids. This chain's CDR3 is CASSQSRVRTGALNTEAFF. The DNA for the CDR3 is TGCGCCAGCAGTCAATCCCGGGTAAGGACAGGGGCCTTGAACACTGAAGCTTTCTTT.

The chain joins TRBV5-1 to TRBJ1-2; D call uncertain. Germline CDR1 is SGHRS and CDR2 is YFSETQ. This CDR3 has 14 residues. Between the trimmed V and J ends, which lost 4 bases and 4 bases, there was a span of 14 bases. This chain's CDR3 is CASSAGDGLYGYTF. As DNA, the CDR3 is TGCGCCAGCAGCGCCGGAGACGGCCTCTATGGCTACACCTTC.

The chain is built from TRBV5-6 and TRBJ1-6; D is undetermined. Germline V gene sequence: CDR1 SGHDT, CDR2 YYEEEE. CDR3 length: 11 residues. Trimming took 4 bases from V and 9 from J, leaving 5 bases between them. The CDR3 DNA reads TGTGCCAGCAGCGCAGGTTCACCCCTCCACTTT. The encoded protein is CASSAGSPLHF.

This chain uses TRBV18 with TRBJ2-7, with 9 bases that match TRBD1. The V segment lost 6 bases and the J segment 4 bases; nucleotides outside the gene matches: 10. This CDR3 comprises 15 residues. Germline CDR1 is KGHSH and CDR2 is LQKENI. The DNA of the CDR3 is TGTGCCAGCTCGCCGGACAGGGGTAAAGGTTACGAGCAGTACTTC. This sequence encodes CASSPDRGKGYEQYF.

The genes are TRBV9 and TRBJ2-5, with 11 positions matching TRBD1. Trimming at V came to 4 bases and at J to 5 bases, leaving 7 bases not matched to a gene. Germline V gene data show CDR1 as SGDLS and CDR2 as YYNGEE. This CDR3 has 15 amino acids. CDR3 protein: CASSPGTGGRETQYF. The DNA of the CDR3 is TGTGCCAGCAGCCCCGGGACAGGGGGAAGGGAGACCCAGTACTTC.

The chain carries TRBV7-2 and TRBJ2-6; 12 nucleotides match TRBD1. The germline CDR1 and CDR2 sequences are SGHTA and FQGNSA. The length of the CDR3 is 18 residues. V shed 5 bases, J shed 2 bases, and the junction held 7 bases outside the gene matches. CDR3 sequence: CASSPRGTGGAGANVLTF. The CDR3, as DNA: TGTGCCAGCAGCCCTAGGGGGACAGGGGGCGCTGGGGCCAACGTCCTGACTTTC.

J is TRBJ1-5 and V is TRBV6-5, with D perhaps matching TRBD1 (5 bases). The length of the CDR3 is 13 residues. CDR1 is MNHEY, CDR2 SVGAGI, per germline. Trimming left V 11 bases short and J 4 bases short, with 15 bases between. For the CDR3, the DNA is TGTGCCGCAACCCGACAGATTAATCAGCCCCAGCATTTT. Protein product: CAATRQINQPQHF.